The 7 T cell receptor beta chains in this list originate from one sample, sequenced in a study of blood T cell repertoires in COVID-19. Sequencing used immunoSEQ multiplex PCR; TCRdb keeps in-frame clones, though not all of them. The repertoire holds about 120,000 clones, with approximately 80% as singletons. Source material: peripheral blood. Receptors originate from a human donor in a cohort sampled during active COVID-19.

The CDR3 DNA reads as TGCAGTGCTAGTGTGGGGAACAGGGCCACCTACGAGCAGTACTTC. It translates to CSASVGNRATYEQYF. The chain uses TRBV20-1 and TRBJ2-7, with D maybe TRBD1 (6 bases). The CDR3 consists of 15 residues. The V end lost 3 bases, the J end lost 2 bases, and 17 bases lay between the germline ends. Germline CDR1 is DFQATT and CDR2 is SNEGSKA (reference sequence).

J is TRBJ2-3 and V is TRBV5-8; TRBD2 might be the D (6 bases). V lost 1 base, J lost 7 bases, and 13 bases lay in between. In germline, CDR1 is SGHTS, CDR2 YDEGEE. The CDR3 totals 14 residues. The CDR3 is CASSLPGSTNTQYF. The CDR3, as DNA: TGTGCCAGCAGCTTGCCCGGGAGTACAAATACGCAGTATTTT.

V is TRBV4-1 and J is TRBJ2-7; 10 positions agree with TRBD2. This CDR3 is built from 15 residues. The ends lost 3 bases at V and 1 base at J; junction bases unmatched: 3. CDR1 is MGHRA, CDR2 YSYEKL, per germline. As DNA, the CDR3 is TGCGCCAGCAGCCACCTAGCGGGAGCTTCCTACGAGCAGTACTTC. Translated, it gives CASSHLAGASYEQYF.

This clone was recorded a few times. The rearrangement joins TRBV2 to TRBJ1-1; D might be TRBD1 (6 bases). This CDR3 spans 13 amino acids. V was pared by 8 bases and J by 5 bases, with 15 bases between. CDR1 is SNHLY and CDR2 is FYNNEI in the germline V gene. The CDR3 nucleotides read TGTGCCAGCCGAAGACAGGAACGGACTGAAGCTTTCTTT. Amino acid sequence: CASRRQERTEAFF.

Notes on this clone: Different DNA sequences within this sample yield the same CDR3. The chain joins TRBV3-1 (or the pseudogene TRBV3-2) to TRBJ1-2; a possible D gene is TRBD1 (5 bases). CDR3 length: 14 residues. Trimming removed 1 base from V and 1 base from J, with 7 bases in between. Germline CDR1 LGHDT, CDR2 YNNKEL (reference sequence). The CDR3: CASSQGQINYGYTF. The CDR3 coding sequence is TGTGCCAGCAGCCAAGGACAGATTAACTATGGCTACACCTTC.

The V gene is TRBV30, the J gene TRBJ2-2; D call uncertain. The CDR3 has 12 residues. Germline V gene data show CDR1 as GTSNPN and CDR2 as SVGIG (reference sequence). V was trimmed by 1 base and J by 8 bases, leaving 8 bases between them. The CDR3 region is CAWSASLGELFF. In DNA form, the CDR3 reads TGTGCCTGGAGTGCGTCCTTGGGGGAGCTGTTTTTT.

Only a few counts were recorded for this clone. The V gene is TRBV19, the J gene TRBJ1-1, with 8 bases that match TRBD1. CDR3 length: 15 residues. V shed 6 bases, J shed 0 bases, and the junction held 6 bases outside the gene matches. The germline V gene has CDR1 LNHDA and CDR2 SQIVND (reference sequence). The CDR3: CASRDRDYMNTEAFF. CDR3 DNA sequence: TGTGCCAGTAGGGACAGGGACTACATGAACACTGAAGCTTTCTTT.